Shown below are 22 T cell receptor beta chains from a single sample sequenced in a study of T cell responses to AZD1222 COVID-19 vaccine. Only in-frame clones appear in the TCRdb table, and some are missing; sequencing was by immunoSEQ multiplex PCR. The table records 150,000 to 170,000 clones, roughly nine tenths of them present only once. This sample comprised peripheral blood, obtained on day 0 of MenACWY control vaccination. These TCRs come from an adult in good health.

This chain links TRBV19 with TRBJ1-2; D is unclear. The length of the CDR3 is 10 residues. Germline CDR1 is LNHDA and CDR2 is SQIVND (reference sequence). V was shortened by 8 bases and J by 8 bases, with 9 bases between the two germline ends. The CDR3 region is CASGFGGYTF. Here the CDR3 DNA reads TGTGCCAGTGGGTTTGGGGGCTACACCTTC.

The V call is TRBV19, the J call TRBJ2-5; 8 bases map to TRBD1. CDR3 size: 16 residues. With 5 bases clipped from V and 1 base from J, the junction kept 9 bases outside the gene matches. The germline V gene has CDR1 LNHDA and CDR2 SQIVND (reference sequence). The CDR3 region has the DNA TGTGCCAGTAGTCCCCGGACAGGGAGCCTCCAAGAGACCCAGTACTTC. It translates to CASSPRTGSLQETQYF.

The chain joins TRBV24-1 to TRBJ1-2, with D perhaps TRBD1 (6 bases). Between the trimmed V and J ends, which lost 5 bases and 8 bases, there was a span of 14 bases. The CDR3 spans 13 residues. CDR1 and CDR2 from the germline V gene are KGHDR and SFDVKD. CDR3 coding DNA: TGTGCCACCAGTGCGGGGGCTTGGGGAGGCTACACCTTC. It is translated as CATSAGAWGGYTF.

The CDR3 region is CASSDSGGQPQHF. The CDR3 DNA reads TGTGCCAGCAGCGACAGTGGCGGTCAGCCCCAGCATTTT. The chain recombines TRBV2 with TRBJ1-5, with a weak D call TRBD1 (5 bases). CDR3 size: 13 residues. In germline, CDR1 is SNHLY, CDR2 FYNNEI. V was trimmed by 6 bases and J by 6 bases, leaving 12 bases between them.

The chain uses TRBV9 and TRBJ2-1; TRBD2 matches at 12 bases. The trim removed 4 bases at V and 4 bases at J, leaving 6 bases unmatched. The germline V gene encodes CDR1 SGDLS and CDR2 YYNGEE. The CDR3 covers 16 residues. In DNA form, the CDR3 reads TGTGCCAGCAGCCCCCCCGGGACTAGCGGGTACAATGAGCAGTTCTTC. Translation: CASSPPGTSGYNEQFF.

V gene TRBV2 combines with J gene TRBJ2-4, with a weak D call TRBD1 (5 bases). V was clipped by 3 bases and J by 0 bases, with 6 bases between them. CDR1 and CDR2 (germline): SNHLY, FYNNEI. The CDR3 totals 14 residues. The CDR3 nucleotides read TGTGCCAGCAGTGATGGGGCAGCCAAAAACATTCAGTACTTC. Translated, it gives CASSDGAAKNIQYF.

The chain carries TRBV6-4 and TRBJ2-1, with D hard to call. Germline values: CDR1 MRHNA, CDR2 SNTAGT. The CDR3 is 13 amino acids. V was clipped by 5 bases and J by 7 bases, with 12 bases between them. The CDR3 sequence is CASSHTQRNEQFF. CDR3 DNA sequence: TGTGCCAGCAGTCATACCCAAAGGAATGAGCAGTTCTTC.

This clone is a singleton in its sample. The chain combines TRBV5-5 with TRBJ2-7; 9 positions agree with TRBD1. CDR3 size: 19 residues. V was clipped by 4 bases and J by 4 bases; unmatched bases: 21. CDR1 SGHKS and CDR2 YYEKEE come from the germline V gene (reference sequence). The chain's CDR3 is CASSRGPTAPGQGGYEQYF. CDR3 nucleotides: TGTGCCAGCAGCCGAGGGCCCACAGCACCGGGACAGGGTGGGTACGAGCAGTACTTC.

The chain links TRBV5-1 to TRBJ2-1; possible D gene TRBD1, 5 bases. CDR1 and CDR2 (germline): SGHRS, YFSETQ. V was cut by 2 bases and J by 1 base, with 13 bases left in between. The CDR3 has 16 residues. Written as DNA, the CDR3 is TGCGCCAGCAGCTTTATCTCCAGGGCTTCCTACAATGAGCAGTTCTTC. Translation gives CASSFISRASYNEQFF.

CDR3 DNA sequence: TGTGCCAGCAGCCAGGCGACTAGCACAGATACGCAGTATTTT. Its protein is CASSQATSTDTQYF. The rearrangement joins TRBV3-1 (or the pseudogene TRBV3-2) to TRBJ2-3; D remains ambiguous. Germline V gene data show CDR1 as LGHDT and CDR2 as YNNKEL (reference sequence). CDR3 size: 14 residues. The V and J ends lost 3 bases and 0 bases respectively, with 7 bases between them.

The chain's CDR3 is CASSFNGNTEAFF. CDR3 nucleotide sequence: TGCGCCAGCAGCTTCAACGGAAACACTGAAGCTTTCTTT. V usage is TRBV5-1 and J usage is TRBJ1-1; unclear D gene. The CDR3 has 13 amino acids. V was pared by 2 bases and J by 2 bases, with 7 bases between. Germline V gene data show CDR1 as SGHRS and CDR2 as YFSETQ.

This sequence joins TRBV29-1 and TRBJ1-2; D not resolved. With 3 bases removed from V and 8 bases from J, the gap between germline ends came to 7 bases. The germline V gene encodes CDR1 SQVTM and CDR2 ANQGSEA. The CDR3 has 10 amino acids. This chain's CDR3 is CSVEAPGYTF. The CDR3 coding sequence is TGCAGCGTTGAGGCGCCGGGCTACACCTTC.

The J gene is TRBJ2-1, the V gene TRBV19, with D possibly TRBD1 on 6 matching bases. The CDR3 consists of 15 residues. Germline loops: CDR1 LNHDA, CDR2 SQIVND (reference sequence). Trimming cost V 2 bases and J 1 base, with 9 bases left between them. CDR3 sequence (DNA): TGTGCCAGTAGTATACTTAGGGGGTCCTACAATGAGCAGTTCTTC. Its protein is CASSILRGSYNEQFF.

The genes are TRBV11-3 and TRBJ1-1; unclear D gene. Per the germline V gene, CDR1 is SGHNT and CDR2 is YENEEA. Between the trimmed V and J ends, which lost 0 bases and 5 bases, there was a span of 7 bases. There are 13 residues in the CDR3. This CDR3 reads CASSLDPVTEAFF. The CDR3 bases are TGTGCCAGCAGCTTAGATCCTGTGACTGAAGCTTTCTTT.

The V gene is TRBV5-1, the J gene TRBJ2-7; TRBD2 might be the D (6 bases). CDR1 SGHRS and CDR2 YFSETQ come from the germline V gene. V dropped 3 bases and J dropped 6 bases, with 16 bases sitting between them. CDR3 length equals 14 residues. Here the CDR3 DNA reads TGCGCCAGCAGCTCCCCCGCGGCGGGATGCGAGCAGTACGTC. It yields the protein CASSSPAAGCEQYV.

The V call is TRBV6-2 or TRBV6-3, the J call TRBJ1-1; weak D call: TRBD1 (6 bases). Trimming left V 0 bases short and J 6 bases short, with 17 bases between. The V gene's germline CDR1 is MNHEY and CDR2 SVGEGT. The CDR3 sequence is 16 residues long. Written as DNA, the CDR3 is TGTGCCAGCAGTTACTCGAACAGGGAGCAGTTGGCTGAAGCTTTCTTT. Amino acids: CASSYSNREQLAEAFF.

This sequence joins TRBV14 and TRBJ2-7; 8 bases fit TRBD2. Germline CDR1 and CDR2: SGHDN and FVKESK. The J segment lost 2 bases and the V segment lost 0 bases, leaving 3 bases of the junction unmatched. This CDR3 region has 15 residues. The CDR3 region is CASSQDTGGTYEQYF. As DNA, the CDR3 is TGTGCCAGCAGCCAAGATACGGGGGGGACCTACGAGCAGTACTTC.

The genes are TRBV27 and TRBJ2-1; D is tentatively TRBD1 or TRBD2 (5 bases each). The germline V gene has CDR1 MNHEY and CDR2 SMNVEV (reference sequence). V lost 3 bases to trimming and J lost 7 bases, with 10 bases between them. The CDR3 runs 13 residues. The CDR3 is CASSFRGGNEQFF. CDR3 sequence (DNA): TGTGCCAGCAGTTTTCGGGGCGGGAATGAGCAGTTCTTC.

The chain employs TRBV6-4 and TRBJ1-1; 8 bases are shared with TRBD1. J was trimmed by 6 bases and V by 2 bases; bases with no gene match: 11. Germline V gene sequence: CDR1 MRHNA, CDR2 SNTAGT. The CDR3 extends over 16 amino acids. The CDR3 reads CASSDAGGACHPEAFF. CDR3 nucleotides: TGTGCCAGCAGTGACGCAGGGGGCGCGTGTCATCCTGAAGCTTTCTTT.

The chain is built from TRBV5-5 and TRBJ1-2; D unresolved. The CDR3 has 16 residues. V gave up 3 bases and J gave up 1 base, with 16 bases separating them. In germline, CDR1 is SGHKS, CDR2 YYEKEE (reference sequence). CDR3 in DNA: TGTGCCAGCAGCTCGATCCCTGCGGGGAGTAACTATGGCTACACCTTC. Protein sequence: CASSSIPAGSNYGYTF.

The chain uses TRBV6-5 and TRBJ2-1; 7 bases are a match to TRBD2. There are 15 residues in the CDR3. The germline V gene has CDR1 MNHEY and CDR2 SVGAGI. J lost 0 bases, V lost 2 bases, and 1 base had no gene match. The chain's CDR3 is CASSYGGSSYNEQFF. The CDR3 coding sequence is TGTGCCAGCAGTTACGGCGGGAGCTCCTACAATGAGCAGTTCTTC.

The chain links TRBV28 to TRBJ2-6, with D perhaps matching TRBD1 (5 bases). Trimming took 8 bases from V and 3 from J, leaving 20 bases between them. Germline V gene data show CDR1 as MDHEN and CDR2 as SYDVKM. The CDR3 has 17 amino acids. The CDR3 reads CASRRLTGDLGANVLTF. The DNA of the CDR3 is TGTGCCAGCCGAAGACTTACAGGCGACCTTGGGGCCAACGTCCTGACTTTC.